Sequencing of this T cell receptor beta chain was carried out in a study of T cells expressing NK-cell markers. At the level of the study: Source material for TCR beta repertoires consisted of sorted CD3+CD56+NKG2C+, CD3+CD56+NKG2C- and CD3+CD56-NKG2C+ T cells.

Germline loops: CDR1 MDHEN, CDR2 SYDVKM. The CDR3 has 14 amino acids. TCRdb reprocessed the 5' RACE reads and stores each CDR3 protein as one record, lacking DNA. Its clone listing holds roughly 450,000 distinct CDR3 sequences. The specimen sequenced was blood T cells: a sorted CD56 or NKG2C T cell subset, CD4+ or CD8+ T cells, or bulk PBMC T cells (not recorded which). V and J are TRBV28 and TRBJ2-5; with no DNA, the TCRdb D assignment of TRBD1 cannot be verified. This TCR was recovered from a woman between 45 and 60 years old in good health. The CDR3 sequence: CASSLGDREETQYF.